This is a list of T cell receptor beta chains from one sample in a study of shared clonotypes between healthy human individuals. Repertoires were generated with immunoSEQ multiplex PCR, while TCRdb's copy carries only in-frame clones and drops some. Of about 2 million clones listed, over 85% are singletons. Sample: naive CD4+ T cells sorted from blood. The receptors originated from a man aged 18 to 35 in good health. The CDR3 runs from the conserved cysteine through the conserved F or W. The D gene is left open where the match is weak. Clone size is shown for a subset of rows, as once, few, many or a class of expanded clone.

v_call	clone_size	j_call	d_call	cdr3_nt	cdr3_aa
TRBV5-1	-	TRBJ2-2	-	TGCGCCAGCAGCTTGGCCGGCGCCGACCGAGGAGTCGGGGAGCTGTTTTTT	CASSLAGADRGVGELFF
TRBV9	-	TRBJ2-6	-	TGTGCCAGCAGCCCTAAGGGAGCGGACGTCCTGACTTTC	CASSPKGADVLTF
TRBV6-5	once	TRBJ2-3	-	TGTGCCAGCTCGCCCATGAAAGATACGCAGTATTTT	CASSPMKDTQYF
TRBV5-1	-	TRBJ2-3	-	TGCGCCAGCAGCCAAGGCCAAAACACAGATACGCAGTATTTT	CASSQGQNTDTQYF
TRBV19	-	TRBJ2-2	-	TGTGCCAGTAGTATACAAGACTCGAACACCGGGGAGCTGTTTTTT	CASSIQDSNTGELFF
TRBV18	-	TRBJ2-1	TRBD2	TGTGCCAGCTCACCCCTAGCGGGAGTGCGTAATGAGCAGTTCTTC	CASSPLAGVRNEQFF
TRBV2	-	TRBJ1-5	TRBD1	TGTGCCAGCAGTGGACAGGGAGGTAGCAATCAGCCCCAGCATTTT	CASSGQGGSNQPQHF
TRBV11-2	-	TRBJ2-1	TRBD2	TGTGCCAGCAGCTTAGTCGCCACTAGCGGGAGTTCCGTTGAGCAGTTCTTC	CASSLVATSGSSVEQFF
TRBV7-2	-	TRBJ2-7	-	TGTGCCAGCAGCTCCCAGGGGGGTTCCTACGAGCAGTACTTC	CASSSQGGSYEQYF
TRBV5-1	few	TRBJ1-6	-	TGCGCCAGCAGCTTGGAGGGCTCTCTTAATTCACCCCTCCACTTT	CASSLEGSLNSPLHF
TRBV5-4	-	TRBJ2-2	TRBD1	TGTGCCAGCAGCTTTAAAGACAGGGGGCATGCCGGGGAGCTGTTTTTT	CASSFKDRGHAGELFF
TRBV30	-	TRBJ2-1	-	TGTGCCTGGACGCCTGTGGATCGGGGGAGAGGCGATGAGCAGTTCTTC	CAWTPVDRGRGDEQFF
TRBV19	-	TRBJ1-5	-	TGTGCCAGTAGTATCCTCCAAGGGTGGAGGAGCAATCAGCCCCAGCATTTT	CASSILQGWRSNQPQHF
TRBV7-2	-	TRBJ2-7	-	TGTGCCAGCAGCCCCCGACAGGTCACCTACGAGCAGTACTTC	CASSPRQVTYEQYF
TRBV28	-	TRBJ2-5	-	TGTGCCAGCAGTTTATATCGGGGCGAGGAGACCCAGTACTTC	CASSLYRGEETQYF
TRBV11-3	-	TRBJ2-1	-	TGTGCCAGCAGCTGGGGTTTGGAGGATTCGGAGCAGTTCTTC	CASSWGLEDSEQFF
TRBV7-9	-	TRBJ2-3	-	TGTGCCAGCAGCCAGATAGATACGCAGTATTTT	CASSQIDTQYF
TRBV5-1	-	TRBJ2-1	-	TGCGCCAGCAGCCCGGACAATGAGCAGTTCTTC	CASSPDNEQFF
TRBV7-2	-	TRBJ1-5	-	TGTGCCAGCAGCTTAACATCCCCCCAGCCCCAGCATTTT	CASSLTSPQPQHF
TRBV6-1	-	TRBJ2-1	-	TGTGCCAGCAGTGAAGAGATTTACAATGAGCAGTTCTTC	CASSEEIYNEQFF
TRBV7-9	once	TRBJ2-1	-	TGTGCCAGCAGCTTATCGGAGCTGGATGAGCAGTTCTTC	CASSLSELDEQFF
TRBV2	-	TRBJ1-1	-	TGTGCCAGCAGTGCCCGACACGCACTGAACACTGAAGCTTTCTTT	CASSARHALNTEAFF
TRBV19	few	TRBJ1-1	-	TGTGCCAGTAGTAACACAGCAATAAACACTGAAGCTTTCTTT	CASSNTAINTEAFF
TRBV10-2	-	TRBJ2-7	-	TGCGCCAGCAGTGCTCTCTCCTACGAGCAGTACTTC	CASSALSYEQYF
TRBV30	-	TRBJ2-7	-	TGTGCCTGGAGTCACCCATCAGGGACGGAGTACTTC	CAWSHPSGTEYF
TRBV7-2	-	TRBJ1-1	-	TGTGCCAGCAGCTCACGCGTGGGGTTGAGCACTGAAGCTTTCTTT	CASSSRVGLSTEAFF
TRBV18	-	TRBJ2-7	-	TGTGCCAGCTCACCACGTACTAACGACGAGCAGTACTTC	CASSPRTNDEQYF
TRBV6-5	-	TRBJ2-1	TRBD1	TGTGCCAGCAGCGACAGGGATTCCTACAATGAGCAGTTCTTC	CASSDRDSYNEQFF
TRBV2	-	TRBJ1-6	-	TGTGCCAGCGGAAGAGATAATTCACCCCTCCACTTT	CASGRDNSPLHF
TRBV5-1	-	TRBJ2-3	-	TGCGCCAGCAGCGTGGACATCAGGAGGACAGATACGCAGTATTTT	CASSVDIRRTDTQYF
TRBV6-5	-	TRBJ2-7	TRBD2	TGTGCCAGCAGTGGTAGCGGGGTTAGCTCCTACGAGCAGTACTTC	CASSGSGVSSYEQYF
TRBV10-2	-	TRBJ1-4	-	TGCGCCAGCAATGATGGCGGACCGCAGTCGGAGGAAAAACTGTTTTTT	CASNDGGPQSEEKLFF